Below are 4 T cell receptor beta chains sequenced from a single sample in a study of blood T cell repertoires in COVID-19. Profiled with immunoSEQ multiplex PCR; TCRdb holds only in-frame clones, not every one. This table has more than 85,000 clones, about 90% appearing once. Sequencing used peripheral blood. The origin of the receptors is a man in his forties or fifties with COVID-19, enrolled during active disease.

The V gene is TRBV25-1, the J gene TRBJ2-7; tentatively, D is TRBD1 (7 bases). The CDR3 has 13 residues. Germline V gene sequence: CDR1 MGHDK, CDR2 SYGVNS. Trimming removed 4 bases from V and 5 bases from J, with 12 bases in between. The CDR3: CASSGDREDEQYF. The CDR3 region has the DNA TGTGCCAGCAGTGGCGACAGGGAGGACGAGCAGTACTTC.

The CDR3 DNA sequence: TGTGCCAGCAGCTTAGTCGCCCAGGGGTTTTTAGCTTTCTTT. Amino acid sequence: CASSLVAQGFLAFF. The chain has TRBV7-9 and TRBJ1-1; D perhaps matches TRBD1 (6 bases). Germline CDR1 is SEHNR and CDR2 is FQNEAQ (reference sequence). V gave up 1 base and J gave up 10 bases, with 16 bases separating them. The length of the CDR3 is 14 residues.

V usage is TRBV28 and J usage is TRBJ1-6, with TRBD1 identical over 11 bases. The length of the CDR3 is 19 residues. Looked up from germline, CDR1 is MDHEN and CDR2 is SYDVKM. J lost 9 bases, V lost 5 bases, and 18 bases had no gene match. The CDR3 protein is CASSRENGQGANLGSPLHF. The CDR3 DNA sequence: TGTGCCAGCAGTAGAGAGAATGGACAGGGGGCGAATCTTGGTTCACCCCTCCACTTT.

This chain links TRBV6-6 with TRBJ2-7; TRBD1 might be the D (6 bases). V was cut by 6 bases and J by 0 bases, with 12 bases left in between. This CDR3 is 14 amino acids long. CDR1 MNHNY and CDR2 SVGAGI come from the germline V gene (reference sequence). The CDR3 nucleotides are TGTGCCAGCAGCCTTTTGGACAGCTCCTACGAGCAGTACTTC. It is translated as CASSLLDSSYEQYF.